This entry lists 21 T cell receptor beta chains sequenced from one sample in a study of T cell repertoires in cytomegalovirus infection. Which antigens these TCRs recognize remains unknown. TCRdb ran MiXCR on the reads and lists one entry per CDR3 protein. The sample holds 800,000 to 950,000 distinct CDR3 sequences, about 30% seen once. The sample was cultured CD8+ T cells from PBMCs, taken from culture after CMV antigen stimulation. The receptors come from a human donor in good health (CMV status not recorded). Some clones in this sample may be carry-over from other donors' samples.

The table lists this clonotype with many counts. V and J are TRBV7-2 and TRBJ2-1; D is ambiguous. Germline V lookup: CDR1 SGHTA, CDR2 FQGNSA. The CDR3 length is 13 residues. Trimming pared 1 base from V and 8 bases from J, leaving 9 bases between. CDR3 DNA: TGTGCCAGCAGCTTAGGGCTAGATCATGAGCAGTTCTTC. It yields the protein CASSLGLDHEQFF.

CDR3 in DNA: TGTGCCAGCAGCCAAGAAATGCAGGGAGGTTTCTCCTATAATTCACCCCTCCACTTT. It yields the protein CASSQEMQGGFSYNSPLHF. This chain joins TRBV4-2 and TRBJ1-6; weak D call: TRBD1 (5 bases). V lost 0 bases and J 0 bases, leaving 15 bases between the germline ends. Germline CDR1 reads LGHNA; CDR2 reads YNFKEQ. This CDR3 contains 19 residues.

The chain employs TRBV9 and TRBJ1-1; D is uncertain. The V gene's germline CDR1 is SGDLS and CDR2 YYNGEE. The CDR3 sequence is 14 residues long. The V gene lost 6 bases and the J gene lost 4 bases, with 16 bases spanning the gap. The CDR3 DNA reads TGTGCCAGCACCGAGGACTCGGCGGGCACTGAAGCTTTCTTT. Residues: CASTEDSAGTEAFF.

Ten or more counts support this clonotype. This chain's CDR3 is CASSLGSGGMNTEAFF. In nucleotides, the CDR3 is TGTGCCAGCAGCTTAGGATCTGGGGGCATGAACACTGAAGCTTTCTTT. The chain uses TRBV7-6 and TRBJ1-1, with D perhaps matching TRBD1 (6 bases). V was clipped by 1 base and J by 0 bases, with 12 bases between them. The CDR3 has 16 residues. The germline gives CDR1 SGHVS, CDR2 FNYEAQ.

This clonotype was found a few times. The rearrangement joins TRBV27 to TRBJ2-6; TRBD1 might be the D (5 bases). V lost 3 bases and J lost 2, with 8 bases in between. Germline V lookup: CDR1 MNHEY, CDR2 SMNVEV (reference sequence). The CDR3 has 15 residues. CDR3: CASSFVGPGANVLTF. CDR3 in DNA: TGTGCCAGCAGTTTCGTGGGGCCTGGGGCCAACGTCCTGACTTTC. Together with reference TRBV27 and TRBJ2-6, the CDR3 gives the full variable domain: EAQVTQNPRYLITVTGKKLTVTCSQNMNHEYMSWYRQDPGLGLRQIYYSMNVEVTDKGDVPEGYKVSRKEKRNFPLILESPSPNQTSLYFCASSFVGPGANVLTFGAGSRLTVL.

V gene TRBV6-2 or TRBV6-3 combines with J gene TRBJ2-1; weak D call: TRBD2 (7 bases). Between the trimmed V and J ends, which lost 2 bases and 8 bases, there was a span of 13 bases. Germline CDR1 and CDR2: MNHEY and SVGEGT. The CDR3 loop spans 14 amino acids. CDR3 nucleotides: TGTGCCAGCAGTTACCGGGGGGCCCCAGATGAGCAGTTCTTC. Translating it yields CASSYRGAPDEQFF.

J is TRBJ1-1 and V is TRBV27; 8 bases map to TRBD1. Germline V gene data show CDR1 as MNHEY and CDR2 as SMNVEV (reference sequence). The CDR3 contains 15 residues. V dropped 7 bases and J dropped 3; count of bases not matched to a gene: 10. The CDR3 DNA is TGTGCCAGCACCCCATGGACAGGGAAGGACACTGAAGCTTTCTTT. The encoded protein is CASTPWTGKDTEAFF.

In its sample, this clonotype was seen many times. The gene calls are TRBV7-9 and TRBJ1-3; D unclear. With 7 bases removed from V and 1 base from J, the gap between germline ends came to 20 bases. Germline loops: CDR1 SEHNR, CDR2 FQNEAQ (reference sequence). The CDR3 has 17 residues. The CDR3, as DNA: TGTGCCAGCATGGGCGGAGCCGGTTATTTATCTGGAAACACCATATATTTT. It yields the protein CASMGGAGYLSGNTIYF.

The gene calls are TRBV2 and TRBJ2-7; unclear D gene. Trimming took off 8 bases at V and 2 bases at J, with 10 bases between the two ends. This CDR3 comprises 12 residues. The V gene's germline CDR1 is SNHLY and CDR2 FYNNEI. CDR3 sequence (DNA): TGTGCCAGCGCTGACACCCCCTACGAGCAGTACTTC. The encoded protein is CASADTPYEQYF.

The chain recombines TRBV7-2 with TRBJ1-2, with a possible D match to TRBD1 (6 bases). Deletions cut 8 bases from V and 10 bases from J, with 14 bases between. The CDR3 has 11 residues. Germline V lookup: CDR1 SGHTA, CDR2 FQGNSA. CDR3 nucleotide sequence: TGTGCCAGCTTCCCGGGGGGCGACTACACCTTC. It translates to CASFPGGDYTF.

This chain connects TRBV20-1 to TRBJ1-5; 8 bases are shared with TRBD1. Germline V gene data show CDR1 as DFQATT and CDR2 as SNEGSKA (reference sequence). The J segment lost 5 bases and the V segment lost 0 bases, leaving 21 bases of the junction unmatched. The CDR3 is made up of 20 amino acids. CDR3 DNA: TGCAGTGCTAGAGATCGTCGGACAGGGCAATGGCGAGCTGGGGATCAGCCCCAGCATTTT. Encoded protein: CSARDRRTGQWRAGDQPQHF.

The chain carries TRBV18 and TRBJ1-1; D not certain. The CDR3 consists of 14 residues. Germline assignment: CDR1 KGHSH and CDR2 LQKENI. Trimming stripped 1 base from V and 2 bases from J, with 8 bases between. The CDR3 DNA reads TGTGCCAGCTCACCACGGCACAGTAACACTGAAGCTTTCTTT. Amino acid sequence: CASSPRHSNTEAFF.

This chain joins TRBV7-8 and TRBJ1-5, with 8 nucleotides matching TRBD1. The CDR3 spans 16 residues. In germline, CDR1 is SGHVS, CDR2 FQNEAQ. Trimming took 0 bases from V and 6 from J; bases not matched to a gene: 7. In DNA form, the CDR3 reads TGTGCCAGCAGCTTAGCGGGGCAGGGGGCAAGTCAGCCCCAGCATTTT. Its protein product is CASSLAGQGASQPQHF. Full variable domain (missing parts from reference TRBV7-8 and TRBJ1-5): GAGVSQSPRYKVAKRGQDVALRCDPISGHVSLFWYQQALGQGPEFLTYFQNEAQLDKSGLPSDRFFAERPEGSVSTLKIQRTQQEDSAVYLCASSLAGQGASQPQHFGDGTRLSIL.

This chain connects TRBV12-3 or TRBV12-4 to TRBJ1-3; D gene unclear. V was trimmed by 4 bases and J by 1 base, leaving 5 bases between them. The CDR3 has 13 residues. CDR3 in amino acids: CASSSISGNTIYF. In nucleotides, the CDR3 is TGTGCCAGCAGTTCAATATCTGGAAACACCATATATTTT.

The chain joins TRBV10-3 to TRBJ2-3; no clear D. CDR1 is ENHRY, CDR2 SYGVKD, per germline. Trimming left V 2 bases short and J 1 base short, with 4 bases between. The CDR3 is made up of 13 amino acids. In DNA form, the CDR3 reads TGTGCCATCAGTGAGGTCGGCACAGATACGCAGTATTTT. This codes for CAISEVGTDTQYF.

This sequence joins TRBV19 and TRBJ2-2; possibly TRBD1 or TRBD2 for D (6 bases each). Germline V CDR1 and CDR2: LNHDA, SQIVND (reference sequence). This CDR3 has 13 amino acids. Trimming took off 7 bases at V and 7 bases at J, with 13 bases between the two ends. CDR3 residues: CASKGGTDGELFF. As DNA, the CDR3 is TGTGCCAGTAAGGGGGGTACAGACGGGGAGCTGTTTTTT. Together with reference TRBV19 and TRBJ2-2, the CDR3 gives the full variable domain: DGGITQSPKYLFRKEGQNVTLSCEQNLNHDAMYWYRQDPGQGLRLIYYSQIVNDFQKGDIAEGYSVSREKKESFPLTVTSAQKNPTAFYLCASKGGTDGELFFGEGSRLTVL.

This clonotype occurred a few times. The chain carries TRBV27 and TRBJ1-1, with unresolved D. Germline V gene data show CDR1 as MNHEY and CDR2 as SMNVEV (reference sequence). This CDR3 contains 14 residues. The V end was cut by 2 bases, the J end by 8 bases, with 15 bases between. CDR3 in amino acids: CASSLVGGYIEAFF. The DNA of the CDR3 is TGTGCCAGCAGTTTAGTAGGAGGGTATATCGAAGCTTTCTTT.

The CDR3 loop reads CASSARDRGLWGYTF. The CDR3 DNA reads as TGTGCCAGCAGCGCCCGGGACAGGGGATTGTGGGGCTACACCTTC. This chain connects TRBV7-4 to TRBJ1-2, with 10 nucleotides matching TRBD1. Germline values: CDR1 SGHVT, CDR2 SQSDAQ. This CDR3 region has 15 residues. J gave up 8 bases and V 5 bases, and 11 bases lay outside the gene matches.

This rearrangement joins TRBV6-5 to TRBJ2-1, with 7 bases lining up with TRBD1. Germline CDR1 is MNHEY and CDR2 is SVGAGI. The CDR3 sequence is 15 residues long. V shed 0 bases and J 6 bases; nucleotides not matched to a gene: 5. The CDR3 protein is CASSYSNRDSNEQFF. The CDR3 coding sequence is TGTGCCAGCAGTTACTCGAATAGGGACAGCAATGAGCAGTTCTTC.

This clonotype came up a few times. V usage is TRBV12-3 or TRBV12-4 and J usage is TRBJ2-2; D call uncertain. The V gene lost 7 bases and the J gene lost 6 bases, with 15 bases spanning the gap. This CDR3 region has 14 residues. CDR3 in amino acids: CASTSELRPGELFF. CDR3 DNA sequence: TGTGCCAGCACCTCAGAGCTCAGGCCCGGGGAGCTGTTTTTT.

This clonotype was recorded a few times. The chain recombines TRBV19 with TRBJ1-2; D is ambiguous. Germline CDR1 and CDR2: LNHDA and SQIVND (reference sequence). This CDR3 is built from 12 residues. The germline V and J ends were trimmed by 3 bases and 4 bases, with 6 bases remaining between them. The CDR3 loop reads CASSIDFYGYTF. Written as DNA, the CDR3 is TGTGCCAGTAGTATCGATTTCTATGGCTACACCTTC.